This TCR beta chain was captured by sequencing in a study of shared clonotypes between healthy human individuals (dated by TCRdb to the early 2020s). For the wider study: The cohort included a few men and two women between 18 and 49 years of age. For each donor, CD4 naive and CD4 memory were each given three plates, CD8 naive was given two plates, and CD8 memory was given one plate. The study deeply sequenced blood TCR repertoires of about 5 healthy adults to estimate repertoire size and the extent of clonotype sharing between individuals. To increase sequencing depth and limit assay-specific biases, different laboratories used diverse techniques to prepare libraries and sequence TCR repertoires. Between about 0.85 and 9.5 billion PBMCs per donor were obtained by leukapheresis. What the study reported, not specific to this receptor: Sharing across several donors was observed for approximately 5% of naive CD4, 3.5% of naive CD8, over 2% of memory CD4, and about 0.39% of memory CD8 clonotypes. Estimated clonotype richness was generally larger for naive than for memory subsets. Compared with non-shared clonotypes, the clonotypes found in all four sorted-subset donors had higher generation probabilities. Sampling was restricted to blood, and TCR repertoires in tissues likely differ from the TCR repertoires found in blood. Based on pairwise subsampling, the degree of clonotype sharing among donors was expected to be affected by sequencing depth. The small number of donors limited the genetic and exposure-history diversity represented. Incomplete sequencing was indicated by rarefaction of sorted-subset datasets, despite the large sequencing depth.

Of note for this clone: What this receptor recognizes is not known. Per-nucleotide qualities are absent, and no much larger clonotype sits a single base away.

The donors were healthy, HIV-negative adults with no recently reported acute infections or vaccinations. Every donor was a Caucasian adult residing in Nashville, Tennessee, USA. CD4+ T cells were enriched by magnetic negative selection, after which naive cells were positively selected on CD45RA and the negative fraction was taken as the memory subset. Blood was collected by leukapheresis, and PBMCs were isolated by Ficoll-Histopaque density gradient centrifugation and then cryopreserved in liquid nitrogen vapor phase. Purity and quantity of every magnetically sorted T cell population were checked by analytical flow cytometry. Genomic DNA was isolated from every sorted fraction and measured by UV absorbance on a Nanodrop 2000c. Using the deep immunoSEQ assay, multiplex PCR amplified TCR CDR3 regions from genomic DNA. Extracted genomic DNA from each cell subset was distributed evenly across all wells of several immunoSEQ 96-well plates, and each plate was treated as a replicate. For sorted subsets, approximately 190 ng genomic DNA, equal to 30,000 to 35,000 T cell genomes, was loaded into each replicate PCR. The purified libraries were quantified using a Qubit 3.0 fluorometer, sized with a Bioanalyzer 2100, and then quantified again using the KAPA Library Quantification kit. Every immunoSEQ 96-well plate was sequenced on a dedicated single-read 150-cycle Illumina NextSeq 550 flow cell. Regarding the original processing steps: Because the immunoSEQ output held only junctional sequences and lacked quality scores, the filtering could not match the filtering applied to full-length reads. To assign V/J genes and CDR3, sequences were annotated against IMGT germline references using PyIR, a Python wrapper for IgBLAST v1.9. Reads were removed for weak V/J assignments (E-value above 1e-6), missing CDR3, stop codons, out-of-frame junctions, or ambiguous translated residues. A V3J clonotype was defined by an identical inferred V gene, J gene, and CDR3 amino acid sequence. Percentage overlap between repertoires was calculated by dividing the number of shared unique clonotypes by the size of the smaller repertoire. RTK rarefaction, the Chao1 estimator, and Recon v2.1 estimates of unobserved clonotypes were used to assess repertoire richness. For all TCRbeta clonotypes obtained by the gDNA method from several donors, generation probabilities were computed with OLGA. As stored in TCRdb, this immuneACCESS dataset retains in-frame rearrangements with V and J assigned. A fraction of the clones does not appear; measured against another copy, unresolved V genes explain less than half of the discrepancy, and the remainder lacks a known reason. Clone size and the V and J calls come from that table; the DNA yielded D and trimming. Present in this sample are over a million clones, approximately 78% of which were seen just once. Clones ranked in the top ten supply under 0.6% of the sample.

Measured from the cysteine to the phenylalanine, the CDR3 is 12 residues long. Only the CDR3 portion is preserved as DNA: 36 bases, with reading frame beginning at the first base. The germline V end is reduced by 11 bases and the J end by 5 bases; junction bases left unmatched: 5. CDR1 and CDR2 are read off the germline V gene as SNHLY and FYNNEI. This receptor was obtained from a man younger than 30 in good health. Some clones in this sample may be carry-over from other donors' samples. Sample: memory CD4+ T cells from PBMCs. In the paper's terms, the cell subset or site label means: CD45RA-negative fraction. This chain is built from TRBV2 and TRBJ2-2, and TRBD2 matches 7 of the central bases. The DNA reads as follows: TGTGCCTTGGGGGGGAAAACCGGGGAGCTGTTTTTT. This gives the protein CALGGKTGELFF. With the rest looked up from the reference TRBV2 and TRBJ2-2 genes rather than sequenced, the full variable domain is EPEVTQTPSHQVTQMGQEVILRCVPISNHLYFYWYRQILGQKVEFLVSFYNNEISEKSEIFDDQFSVERPDGSNFTLKIRSTKLEDSAMYFCALGGKTGELFFGEGSRLTVL.